Each of the 14 T cell receptor beta chains below was sequenced from the same sample in a study of identical twins. TCRdb reprocessed the 5' RACE reads with MiXCR, giving one entry per CDR3 protein. Found here are under 350,000 distinct CDR3 sequences, 8.5% to 9.5% of them singletons; the top ten hold roughly 6.8%. This same sample was also part of a study on yellow fever vaccine responses in identical twins.

The specimen sequenced was CD8+ T cells sorted from blood. These receptors were obtained from a young woman in good health.

This clonotype was seen more than once but under ten times. This rearrangement joins TRBV20-1 to TRBJ2-7, with TRBD2 matching over 11 bases. With 5 bases clipped from V and 3 bases from J, the junction kept 3 bases outside the gene matches. The CDR3 length is 13 residues. Per germline, CDR1 DFQATT and CDR2 SNEGSKA (reference sequence). CDR3 sequence: CSASGTSGYEQYF. Here the CDR3 DNA reads TGCAGTGCTTCGGGGACTAGCGGCTACGAGCAGTACTTC.

This clonotype has ten or more counts. This chain links TRBV6-6 with TRBJ2-7; D may match TRBD1 or TRBD2 (6 bases each). The CDR3 contains 13 residues. V was shortened by 5 bases and J by 4 bases, with 12 bases between the two germline ends. Germline V gene sequence: CDR1 MNHNY, CDR2 SVGAGI (reference sequence). The CDR3 DNA reads as TGTGCCAGCAGTACTATAGGGGGGTACGAGCAGTACTTC. It codes for CASSTIGGYEQYF.

The rearrangement joins TRBV4-3 to TRBJ1-4; no firm D call. Per the germline V gene, CDR1 is LGHNA and CDR2 is YSLEER. The CDR3 runs 15 residues. V lost 0 bases and J lost 8, with 13 bases in between. DNA of the CDR3: TGCGCCAGCAGCCAAGATCGCGGGCAGAGGGAAAAACTGTTTTTT. This encodes CASSQDRGQREKLFF.

This clonotype was recorded many times. This rearrangement joins TRBV10-3 to TRBJ2-7; perhaps TRBD2 as D (5 bases). CDR1 is ENHRY and CDR2 is SYGVKD in the germline V gene. V lost 2 bases and J lost 5, with 13 bases in between. There are 14 residues in the CDR3. CDR3 nucleotides: TGTGCCATCAGTGAGACGGGGATTGTCGACGAGCAGTACTTC. Protein sequence: CAISETGIVDEQYF.

In this sample, this clonotype turned up many times. This chain links TRBV20-1 with TRBJ2-1; D perhaps matches TRBD1 (6 bases). This CDR3 comprises 13 residues. V was pared by 2 bases and J by 7 bases, with 12 bases between. The germline V gene encodes CDR1 DFQATT and CDR2 SNEGSKA (reference sequence). In DNA form, the CDR3 reads TGCAGTGCTAGATCCCCCAGGGGAAATGAGCAGTTCTTC. This sequence encodes CSARSPRGNEQFF.

Many counts were recorded for this clonotype. The V call is TRBV12-3 or TRBV12-4, the J call TRBJ2-1, with 9 bases matching TRBD2. This CDR3 spans 13 amino acids. The trim removed 5 bases at V and 10 bases at J, leaving 6 bases unmatched. Written as DNA, the CDR3 is TGTGCCAGCAGTGGGGGACTAGCTAGCGAGCAGTTCTTC. It yields the protein CASSGGLASEQFF.

The sample holds a few counts of this clonotype. This rearrangement joins TRBV5-1 to TRBJ1-2, with no clear D. Between the trimmed V and J ends, which lost 1 base and 0 bases, there was a span of 7 bases. From germline, CDR1 is SGHRS and CDR2 YFSETQ. The CDR3 extends over 14 amino acids. CDR3 coding DNA: TGCGCCAGCAGCTTGCAGGTTCCTAACTATGGCTACACCTTC. Residues: CASSLQVPNYGYTF.

This clonotype was seen at least ten times. The rearrangement joins TRBV7-9 to TRBJ2-3, with D uncertain. The V and J ends lost 4 bases and 10 bases respectively, with 21 bases between them. Looked up from germline, CDR1 is SEHNR and CDR2 is FQNEAQ (reference sequence). The CDR3 contains 15 residues. The CDR3 DNA sequence: TGTGCCAGCAGCTCAGGTCAGGAGACAAGGAGAGCGCAGTATTTT. The encoded protein is CASSSGQETRRAQYF.

V gene TRBV10-3 combines with J gene TRBJ2-1, with 7 nucleotides matching TRBD2. V gave up 10 bases and J gave up 6 bases; unmatched junction bases: 12. This CDR3 has 14 residues. CDR1 is ENHRY and CDR2 is SYGVKD in the germline V gene. This CDR3 reads CATSSGKESNEQFF. DNA of the CDR3: TGTGCCACCTCCAGCGGGAAAGAGAGCAATGAGCAGTTCTTC.

This clonotype has a count of ten or more. The chain links TRBV12-3 or TRBV12-4 to TRBJ2-1; D tentatively fits TRBD1 or TRBD2 (6 bases each). CDR3 length equals 15 residues. Deletions cut 6 bases from V and 8 bases from J, with 20 bases between. The CDR3 DNA reads as TGTGCCAGCAGCCACTTTATGGGGGGCCTCGATGAGCAGTTCTTC. This codes for CASSHFMGGLDEQFF.

This clonotype appeared many times. The chain employs TRBV11-3 and TRBJ2-1; no clear D gene. CDR3 length: 15 residues. V lost 4 bases, J lost 0 bases, and 10 bases lay in between. CDR1 is SGHNT and CDR2 is YENEEA in the germline V gene. The CDR3 sequence is CASSSRHSSYNEQFF. The DNA of the CDR3 is TGTGCCAGCAGCTCCCGACATAGCTCCTACAATGAGCAGTTCTTC.

The chain uses TRBV4-1 and TRBJ1-1; D perhaps matches TRBD1 (5 bases). The V gene lost 11 bases and the J gene lost 1 base, with 17 bases spanning the gap. The CDR3 extends over 14 amino acids. Germline V gene lookup returns CDR1 MGHRA and CDR2 YSYEKL. CDR3 sequence: CAGARATGNTEAFF. Written as DNA, the CDR3 is TGCGCCGGCGCAAGGGCCACAGGGAACACTGAAGCTTTCTTT.

This clonotype has at least ten counts. The rearrangement uses TRBV9 and TRBJ2-1, with a tentative D call TRBD2 (6 bases). Trimming removed 0 bases from V and 4 bases from J, with 8 bases in between. This CDR3 is 14 amino acids long. Germline loops: CDR1 SGDLS, CDR2 YYNGEE. CDR3 bases: TGTGCCAGCAGCGTAGATGGGGGGTACAATGAGCAGTTCTTC. This codes for CASSVDGGYNEQFF.

This rearrangement joins TRBV27 to TRBJ2-7; 10 bases map to TRBD1. V was pared by 4 bases and J by 5 bases, with 11 bases of the junction left unmatched. This CDR3 spans 16 amino acids. The germline V gene encodes CDR1 MNHEY and CDR2 SMNVEV (reference sequence). The CDR3 sequence is CASSSYRDRGLNEQYF. The CDR3 DNA reads as TGTGCCAGCAGTTCTTACCGGGACAGGGGACTCAACGAGCAGTACTTC.